The clone carrying this TCR beta chain appeared a few times. The antigen remains unidentified. The data were obtained in a study of STAT5B mutations in CD4+ large granular lymphocyte leukemia. Findings of the study overall: Higher CD4+ than CD8+ T-LGLL clonality might reflect small sample size. CD4-sorted patient repertoires seemed more clonal than healthy CD4+ repertoires.

Healthy controls were blood donor buffy coats. This was a survey-level run. The data were produced by immunoSEQ multiplex PCR, yet TCRdb's version contains in-frame clones alone and is incomplete. The sample yields 20,000 to 25,000 clones, more than 70% seen once. The CDR3 extends over 14 amino acids. Trimming took off 6 bases at V and 5 bases at J, with 16 bases between the two ends. CDR1 is SGHTA, CDR2 FQGNSA, per germline. Material: CD4+ T cells from blood buffy coats. The clonotype originates from a human donor in good health. The rearrangement links TRBV7-2 to TRBJ2-5, with a tentative D call TRBD1 (6 bases). CDR3 coding DNA: TGTGCCAGCAGTCCACAAAGGGGGTCGGAGACCCAGTACTTC. It specifies CASSPQRGSETQYF.